This TCR beta chain was identified in a study of CD8 T cells in ankylosing spondylitis. Study-wide results and caveats: Earlier literature documents some of the motif variants in reactive arthritis synovial fluid and blood. Typical of ankylosing spondylitis blood, it appeared, was a TCR beta motif of eight highly homologous variants. It was reported that disease-linked clones were significantly enriched in matched ankylosing spondylitis synovial fluid.

TCR beta libraries were made by quantitative 5'-RACE with molecular barcodes. MiXCR was run by TCRdb on the 5' RACE reads, yielding one entry per CDR3 protein. The top ten hold under 4.5% of the sample, which has 500,000 to 650,000 distinct CDR3 sequences, about 5% seen once. In this sample, this clonotype turned up many times. What it binds is not known. Germline CDR1 MNHNY, CDR2 SVGAGI (reference sequence). The germline V and J ends were trimmed by 6 bases and 10 bases, with 18 bases remaining between them. CDR3 size: 13 residues. The clonotype comes from a male donor with ankylosing spondylitis. This sequence joins TRBV6-6 and TRBJ1-1; D not certain. Sequencing was performed on blood, either unsorted or a sorted T cell fraction (not recorded which). This chain's CDR3 is CASSREASSGAFF. The CDR3 DNA is TGTGCCAGCAGCCGGGAGGCATCCTCGGGAGCTTTCTTT.